The T cell receptor beta chain under discussion was sequenced for a study of T cell repertoires in cytomegalovirus infection. Across the whole study: Recently identified HLA-C-restricted and well-studied HLA-B-restricted CMV epitopes were used. Public TCR beta signatures were indicative of both CMV infection and a matching HLA type. General study findings and limits: The response measured ex vivo was dominated by TCR beta clonotypes (HLA-C-restricted and CMV-specific). Cumulative public TCR beta family frequency identified CMV carriers with the relevant HLA.

In regard to this clonotype: Its antigen is still unknown.

The CDR3 loop spans 14 amino acids. Germline V gives CDR1 SGHRS, CDR2 YFSETQ. The V end lost 5 bases, the J end lost 1 base, and 12 bases lay between the germline ends. In TCRdb, the reads were re-called with MiXCR into one record per CDR3 protein. The sample lists a few hundred thousand distinct CDR3 sequences; about a third were seen once. The sample in question was cultured PBMCs, obtained from culture after CMV antigen stimulation. The TCR sequence derives from a human donor in good health (CMV status not recorded). Some clones in this sample may be carry-over from other donors' samples. This sequence joins TRBV5-1 and TRBJ1-1; a weak D match, TRBD1 (5 bases). CDR3 nucleotides: TGCGCCAGCAGTAAAGAGACAGAGAACACTGAAGCTTTCTTT. Protein sequence: CASSKETENTEAFF.